The entry below describes one T cell receptor beta chain. Enrolled through a virtual design, the participants were between 18 and 89 years of age and came from 24 US areas. Donors in Cohort 3 who had recovered were those with two negative PCRs, healthcare professional clearance, or resolution of their symptoms. The source of the sample is a study of blood T cell repertoires in COVID-19. In the source study's methods: The authors estimated nucleated cell counts from reference gene primer amplification. TCRdb keeps only in-frame clones here, not all; method: immunoSEQ multiplex PCR. D and trimming come from the DNA, and the V and J calls and clone size come from that table. This table holds about 100,000 clones, approximately 83% found once. V gave up 5 bases and J gave up 4 bases; unmatched junction bases: 6. The length of the CDR3 is 15 residues. Per germline, CDR1 PRHDT and CDR2 FYEKMQ (reference sequence).

The gene calls are TRBV13 and TRBJ2-1; 9 bases fit TRBD1. Specimen: PBMCs or T cells enriched from blood (not recorded which). This receptor was identified in a woman in her forties or fifties who had recovered from COVID-19. For the CDR3, the DNA is TGTGCCAGCAGCGTGGACAGGGGTGGGTACAATGAGCAGTTCTTC. Amino acid sequence: CASSVDRGGYNEQFF.